The 9 T cell receptor beta chains reported below all come from one sample, sequenced in a study of T cell repertoires in cytomegalovirus infection. A single record per CDR3 protein comes from TCRdb applying MiXCR to the reads. The table has about 470,000 distinct CDR3 sequences, under 55% seen once. Their specific antigens are unknown. Sequencing used cultured PBMCs, obtained from culture after CMV antigen stimulation. The receptor source for this set is a human donor in good health (CMV status not recorded). Some clones in this sample may be carry-over from other donors' samples.

This clonotype was detected a few times. The chain combines TRBV20-1 with TRBJ2-2; 9 nucleotides line up with TRBD2. V trimming: 2 bases; J trimming: 4 bases; junction bases outside the gene matches: 5. Germline V lookup: CDR1 DFQATT, CDR2 SNEGSKA (reference sequence). The CDR3 has 15 residues. In DNA form, the CDR3 reads TGCAGTGCTAGACCTAGCGGGGCCCTCACCGGGGAGCTGTTTTTT. It encodes CSARPSGALTGELFF.

The gene calls are TRBV15 and TRBJ2-1; 9 bases map to TRBD1. The CDR3 has 14 amino acids. Germline V gives CDR1 LNHNV, CDR2 YYDKDF (reference sequence). V shed 0 bases and J 16 bases; nucleotides not matched to a gene: 10. CDR3 coding DNA: TGTGCCACCAGCAGAGAGTCCTTTGGGACAGGGCCCTTCTTC. It specifies CATSRESFGTGPFF.

The chain joins TRBV27 to TRBJ2-7; the D call may be TRBD1 or TRBD2 (6 bases each). Trimming left V 6 bases short and J 6 bases short, with 18 bases between. In germline, CDR1 is MNHEY, CDR2 SMNVEV (reference sequence). The CDR3 is 14 residues long. CDR3 sequence (DNA): TGTGCCAGCAGGGGGGGAAGAGAAGGGGGCGAGCAGTACTTC. Protein product: CASRGGREGGEQYF.

This clonotype was seen at least ten times. V usage is TRBV4-3 and J usage is TRBJ2-4, with 9 nucleotides matching TRBD2. V trimming: 0 bases; J trimming: 6 bases; junction bases outside the gene matches: 3. The CDR3 extends over 15 amino acids. Germline V gene lookup returns CDR1 LGHNA and CDR2 YSLEER. CDR3 region: CASSQDPTSGNIQYF. The CDR3 coding sequence is TGCGCCAGCAGCCAAGATCCGACTAGCGGAAACATTCAGTACTTC.

This clonotype was seen a handful of times. V gene TRBV12-3 or TRBV12-4 combines with J gene TRBJ2-1, with D tentatively TRBD1 (6 bases). This CDR3 contains 15 residues. Trimming shortened V by 10 bases and J by 6 bases, and 22 bases separated the two germline ends. The CDR3 protein is CATQGRRTLGNEQFF. As DNA, the CDR3 is TGTGCCACCCAGGGGCGGCGGACCCTGGGCAATGAGCAGTTCTTC.

This clonotype was found a few times. The chain joins TRBV11-2 to TRBJ2-3; TRBD2 might be the D (5 bases). V dropped 1 base and J dropped 0 bases, with 20 bases sitting between them. Germline V lookup: CDR1 SGHAT, CDR2 FQNNGV. The CDR3 runs to 19 residues. The CDR3: CASSLVGPAEVSSTDTQYF. The CDR3 bases are TGTGCCAGCAGCTTAGTCGGCCCAGCGGAGGTATCTAGCACAGATACGCAGTATTTT.

The rearrangement joins TRBV25-1 to TRBJ2-1, with 10 bases fitting TRBD2. Germline CDR1 is MGHDK and CDR2 is SYGVNS. The CDR3 is made up of 13 amino acids. J was trimmed by 5 bases and V by 7 bases; bases with no gene match: 2. The CDR3 DNA reads TGTGCCAGCACTCTAGCGGGGGACAATGAGCAGTTCTTC. This codes for CASTLAGDNEQFF.

This clonotype was picked up a small number of times. V gene TRBV27 combines with J gene TRBJ2-7; D may be TRBD1 (6 bases). Deletions cut 4 bases from V and 2 bases from J, with 12 bases between. Germline-derived CDR1 and CDR2 are MNHEY and SMNVEV (reference sequence). The CDR3 length is 14 residues. The CDR3 protein is CASSSWDTAYEQYF. DNA for the CDR3: TGTGCCAGCAGTTCCTGGGACACAGCCTACGAGCAGTACTTC.

This clonotype has more than one count but fewer than ten. In nucleotides, the CDR3 is TGCAGTGCAACACCCGGGACAGTCTACAATGAGCAGTTCTTC. It specifies CSATPGTVYNEQFF. The rearrangement uses TRBV20-1 and TRBJ2-1; 7 bases fit TRBD1. Trimming took 6 bases from V and 3 from J; bases not matched to a gene: 8. The CDR3 has 14 residues. The V gene's germline CDR1 is DFQATT and CDR2 SNEGSKA (reference sequence).